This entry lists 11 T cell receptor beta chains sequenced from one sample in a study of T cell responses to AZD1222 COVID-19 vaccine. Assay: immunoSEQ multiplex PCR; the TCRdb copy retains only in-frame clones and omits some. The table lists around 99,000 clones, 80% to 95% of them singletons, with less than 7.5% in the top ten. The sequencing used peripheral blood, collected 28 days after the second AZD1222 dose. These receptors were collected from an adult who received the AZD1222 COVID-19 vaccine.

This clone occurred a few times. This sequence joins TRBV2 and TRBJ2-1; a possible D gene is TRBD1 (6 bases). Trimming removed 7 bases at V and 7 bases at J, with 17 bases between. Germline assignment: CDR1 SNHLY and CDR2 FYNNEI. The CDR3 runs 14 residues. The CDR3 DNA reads TGTGCCAGCACCCGGGACACGAGTTTGAATGAGCAGTTCTTC. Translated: CASTRDTSLNEQFF.

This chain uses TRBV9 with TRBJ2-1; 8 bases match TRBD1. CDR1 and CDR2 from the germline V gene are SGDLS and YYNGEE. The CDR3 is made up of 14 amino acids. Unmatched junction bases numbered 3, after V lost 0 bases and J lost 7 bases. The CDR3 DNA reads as TGTGCCAGCAGCGTAGGGGACAGGCCAAATGAGCAGTTCTTC. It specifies CASSVGDRPNEQFF.

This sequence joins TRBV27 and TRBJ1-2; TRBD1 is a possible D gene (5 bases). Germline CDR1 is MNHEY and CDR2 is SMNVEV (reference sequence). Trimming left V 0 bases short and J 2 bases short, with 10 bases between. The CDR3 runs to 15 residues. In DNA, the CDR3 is TGTGCCAGCAGTTTATCGTACAGGTTGAACTATGGCTACACCTTC. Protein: CASSLSYRLNYGYTF.

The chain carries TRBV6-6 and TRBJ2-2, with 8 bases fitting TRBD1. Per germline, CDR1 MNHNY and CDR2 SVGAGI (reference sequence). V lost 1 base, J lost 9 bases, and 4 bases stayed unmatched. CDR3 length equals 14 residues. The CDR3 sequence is CASSYLGTGRELFF. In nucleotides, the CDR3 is TGTGCCAGCAGTTACTTGGGGACAGGACGGGAGCTGTTTTTT.

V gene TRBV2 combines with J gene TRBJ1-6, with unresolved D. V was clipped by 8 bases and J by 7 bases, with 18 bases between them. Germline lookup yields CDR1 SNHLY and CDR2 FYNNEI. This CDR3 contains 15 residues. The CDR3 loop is CASPMGGFGNSPLHF. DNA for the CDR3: TGTGCCAGCCCTATGGGAGGGTTTGGGAATTCACCCCTCCACTTT. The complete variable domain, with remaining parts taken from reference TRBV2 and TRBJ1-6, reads EPEVTQTPSHQVTQMGQEVILRCVPISNHLYFYWYRQILGQKVEFLVSFYNNEISEKSEIFDDQFSVERPDGSNFTLKIRSTKLEDSAMYFCASPMGGFGNSPLHFGNGTRLTVT.

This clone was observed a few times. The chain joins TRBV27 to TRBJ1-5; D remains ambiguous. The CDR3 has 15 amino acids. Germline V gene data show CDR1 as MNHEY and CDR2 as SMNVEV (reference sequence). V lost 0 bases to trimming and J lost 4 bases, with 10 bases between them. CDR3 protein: CASSLSGVWNQPQHF. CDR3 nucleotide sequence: TGTGCCAGCAGTTTATCAGGAGTATGGAATCAGCCCCAGCATTTT.

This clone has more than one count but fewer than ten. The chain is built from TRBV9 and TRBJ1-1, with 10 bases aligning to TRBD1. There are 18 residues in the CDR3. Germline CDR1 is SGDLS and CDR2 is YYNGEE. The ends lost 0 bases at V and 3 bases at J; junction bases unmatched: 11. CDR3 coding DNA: TGTGCCAGCAGCGTAGCGGGGTGGGGGACAGGGGAACACACTGAAGCTTTCTTT. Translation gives CASSVAGWGTGEHTEAFF.

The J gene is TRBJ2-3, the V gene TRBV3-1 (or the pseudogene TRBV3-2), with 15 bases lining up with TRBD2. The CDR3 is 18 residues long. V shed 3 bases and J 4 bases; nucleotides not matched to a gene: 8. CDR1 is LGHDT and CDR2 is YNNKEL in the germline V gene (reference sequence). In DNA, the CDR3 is TGTGCCAGCAGCCAGCTAGGACTAGCGGGAGGGAATCCAGATACGCAGTATTTT. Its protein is CASSQLGLAGGNPDTQYF.

CDR3 sequence reads: CASSPWDRGTEAFF. The DNA for the CDR3 is TGTGCCAGCAGCCCCTGGGACAGGGGGACTGAAGCTTTCTTT. This chain links TRBV5-4 with TRBJ1-1, with 11 bases lining up with TRBD1. CDR1 and CDR2 from the germline V gene are SGHNT and YYREEE (reference sequence). The CDR3 has 14 amino acids. Losses at the gene ends were 4 bases for V and 5 bases for J; bases not matched to a gene: 4.

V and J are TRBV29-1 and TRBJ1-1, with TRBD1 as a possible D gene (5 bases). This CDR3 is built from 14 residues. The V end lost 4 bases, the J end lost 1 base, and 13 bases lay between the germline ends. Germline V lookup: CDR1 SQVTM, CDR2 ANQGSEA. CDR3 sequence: CSVVLQATNTEAFF. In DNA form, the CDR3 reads TGCAGCGTTGTCCTACAGGCTACGAACACTGAAGCTTTCTTT.

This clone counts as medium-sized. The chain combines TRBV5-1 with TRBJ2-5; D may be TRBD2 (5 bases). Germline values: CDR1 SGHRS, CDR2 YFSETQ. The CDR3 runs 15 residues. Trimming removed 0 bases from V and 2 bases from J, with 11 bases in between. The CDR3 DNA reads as TGCGCCAGCAGCTTGGGTGACTACTTGCAAGAGACCCAGTACTTC. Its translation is CASSLGDYLQETQYF.